Following are 30 T cell receptor beta chains from one sample sequenced in a study of CD8 T cells in Susac syndrome. Random hexamers served to reverse transcribe roughly 0.5 to 1 ug RNA. One entry per CDR3 protein, called by TCRdb with MiXCR from the immunoSEQ multiplex PCR reads. Of roughly 200,000 distinct CDR3 sequences listed, roughly 95% are singletons. The sequenced sample consisted of CD8+ T cells from PBMCs. These receptors were obtained from a human donor with multiple sclerosis.

The J gene is TRBJ2-1, the V gene TRBV18; D not resolved. Trimming removed 3 bases from V and 2 bases from J, with 11 bases in between. Germline CDR1 KGHSH, CDR2 LQKENI. CDR3 length: 15 residues. The CDR3 is CASSPRFWPYNEQFF. CDR3 in DNA: TGTGCCAGCTCACCTCGCTTTTGGCCCTACAATGAGCAGTTCTTC.

In DNA form, the CDR3 reads TGTGCCAGCAGCTTCTTACTGGCCGGGGAAGACACTGAAGCTTTCTTT. This sequence encodes CASSFLLAGEDTEAFF. This chain connects TRBV11-2 to TRBJ1-1; D unresolved. The CDR3 is 16 amino acids. Trimming removed 3 bases at V and 3 bases at J, with 17 bases between. Germline V gene sequence: CDR1 SGHAT, CDR2 FQNNGV. The whole variable domain, filled in from reference TRBV11-2 and TRBJ1-1, reads EAGVAQSPRYKIIEKRQSVAFWCNPISGHATLYWYQQILGQGPKLLIQFQNNGVVDDSQLPKDRFSAERLKGVDSTLKIQPAKLEDSAVYLCASSFLLAGEDTEAFFGQGTRLTVV.

V is TRBV29-1 and J is TRBJ2-3; TRBD2 agrees at 11 bases. Trimming cost V 7 bases and J 9 bases; bases outside gene matches: 9. The germline V gene has CDR1 SQVTM and CDR2 ANQGSEA. The length of the CDR3 is 13 residues. CDR3 nucleotides: TGCAGCGCGGTGACTAGCGGGGCGGGGACGCAGTATTTT. Protein product: CSAVTSGAGTQYF.

The genes are TRBV5-4 and TRBJ2-7, with D tentatively TRBD1 or TRBD2 (5 bases each). The length of the CDR3 is 15 residues. V was pared by 2 bases and J by 7 bases, with 19 bases between. Germline CDR1 SGHNT, CDR2 YYREEE (reference sequence). CDR3 sequence: CASSFQGVGVLEQYF. CDR3 coding DNA: TGTGCCAGCAGCTTTCAGGGTGTGGGGGTCTTAGAGCAGTACTTC.

This clonotype was recorded only once. DNA for the CDR3: TGTGCCAGCAGCCCCTCCACTAGCGGCCAAGAGACCCAGTACTTC. Translated: CASSPSTSGQETQYF. The chain employs TRBV4-2 and TRBJ2-5, with 8 bases identical to TRBD2. With 4 bases clipped from V and 1 base from J, the junction kept 5 bases outside the gene matches. The CDR3 sequence is 15 residues long. CDR1 is LGHNA and CDR2 is YNFKEQ in the germline V gene.

The rearrangement joins TRBV7-9 to TRBJ1-2; a weak D match, TRBD1 (5 bases). The V gene lost 5 bases and the J gene lost 4 bases, with 17 bases spanning the gap. The CDR3 contains 15 residues. Germline assignment: CDR1 SEHNR and CDR2 FQNEAQ (reference sequence). The CDR3 loop is CASSKGTSWGYGYTF. CDR3 DNA sequence: TGTGCCAGCAGCAAAGGGACGTCCTGGGGCTATGGCTACACCTTC.

This clonotype came up once. The CDR3 coding sequence is TGTGCCAGCAGCACTCAGGGTCGGTCCTACGAGCAGTACTTC. Amino acids: CASSTQGRSYEQYF. The rearrangement links TRBV7-9 to TRBJ2-7, with D possibly TRBD1 on 5 matching bases. CDR1 SEHNR and CDR2 FQNEAQ come from the germline V gene (reference sequence). The germline V and J ends were trimmed by 5 bases and 1 base, with 12 bases remaining between them. The CDR3 sequence is 14 residues long.

V gene TRBV20-1 combines with J gene TRBJ2-3, with a possible D match to TRBD2 (6 bases). With 3 bases removed from V and 2 bases from J, the gap between germline ends came to 12 bases. CDR3 size: 14 residues. Germline V CDR1 and CDR2: DFQATT, SNEGSKA (reference sequence). The CDR3 region is CSASGSWSTDTQYF. CDR3 coding DNA: TGCAGTGCTAGCGGGAGTTGGTCCACAGATACGCAGTATTTT.

The chain links TRBV7-9 to TRBJ2-7; 7 nucleotides match TRBD1. J lost 7 bases, V lost 5 bases, and 8 bases had no gene match. The length of the CDR3 is 13 residues. Germline-derived CDR1 and CDR2 are SEHNR and FQNEAQ (reference sequence). The CDR3 protein is CASSPRQGREQYF. CDR3 nucleotide sequence: TGTGCCAGCAGCCCCCGACAGGGCCGGGAGCAGTACTTC. Full variable domain (outside the CDR3, taken from reference TRBV7-9 and TRBJ2-7): DTGVSQNPRHKITKRGQNVTFRCDPISEHNRLYWYRQTLGQGPEFLTYFQNEAQLEKSRLLSDRFSAERPKGSFSTLEIQRTEQGDSAMYLCASSPRQGREQYFGPGTRLTVT.

The J gene is TRBJ2-5, the V gene TRBV15; the match to TRBD2 covers 8 bases. CDR3 length: 15 residues. The germline V gene has CDR1 LNHNV and CDR2 YYDKDF (reference sequence). V was pared by 6 bases and J by 4 bases, with 10 bases of the junction left unmatched. In DNA, the CDR3 is TGTGCCACCAGTACCGGGACTAGTAGTGGAGAGACCCAGTACTTC. Encoded protein: CATSTGTSSGETQYF.

The gene calls are TRBV10-3 and TRBJ1-6; D is possibly TRBD1 (5 bases). This CDR3 spans 15 amino acids. Germline V CDR1 and CDR2: ENHRY, SYGVKD. Trimming pared 8 bases from V and 7 bases from J, leaving 18 bases between. CDR3 protein: CAISRRMGVNSPLHF. As DNA, the CDR3 is TGTGCCATCTCTAGAAGGATGGGGGTAAATTCACCCCTCCACTTT.

The chain uses TRBV20-1 and TRBJ2-7; 9 nucleotides agree with TRBD2. In germline, CDR1 is DFQATT, CDR2 SNEGSKA (reference sequence). The CDR3 extends over 16 amino acids. Unmatched junction bases numbered 16, after V lost 6 bases and J lost 4 bases. This CDR3 reads CSALLPLAGWRYEQYF. For the CDR3, the DNA is TGCAGTGCCCTACTTCCTCTAGCGGGATGGAGGTACGAGCAGTACTTC.

The chain employs TRBV12-3 or TRBV12-4 and TRBJ2-1; D gene unclear. V was cut by 5 bases and J by 16 bases, with 15 bases left in between. CDR3 length equals 11 residues. The CDR3 bases are TGTGCCAGCAGTACACAAGGACGGTACTTCTTC. Amino acid sequence: CASSTQGRYFF.

The chain employs TRBV20-1 and TRBJ2-5, with D unresolved. The CDR3 covers 13 residues. Germline CDR1 reads DFQATT; CDR2 reads SNEGSKA (reference sequence). The V and J ends lost 1 base and 2 bases respectively, with 8 bases between them. The CDR3 sequence: CSARGGVQETQYF. CDR3 coding DNA: TGCAGTGCTAGAGGCGGAGTTCAAGAGACCCAGTACTTC.

V and J are TRBV7-2 and TRBJ2-3, with TRBD2 identical over 11 bases. V dropped 5 bases and J dropped 8; count of bases not matched to a gene: 9. The CDR3 totals 15 residues. The germline V gene has CDR1 SGHTA and CDR2 FQGNSA. In DNA form, the CDR3 reads TGTGCCAGCAGCCGTACGACTAGCGGGACCTCTACGCAGTATTTT. It encodes CASSRTTSGTSTQYF.

This clonotype occurred once. The chain recombines TRBV3-1 with TRBJ2-7; a weak D match, TRBD2 (6 bases). This CDR3 contains 16 residues. Trimming cost V 0 bases and J 3 bases, with 15 bases left between them. CDR1 is LGHDT, CDR2 YNNKEL, per germline (reference sequence). The CDR3, as DNA: TGTGCCAGCAGCCAAGATTGGAGGGAAAGAGGCTACGAGCAGTACTTC. Translation: CASSQDWRERGYEQYF.

The rearrangement uses TRBV27 and TRBJ2-7; the match to TRBD2 covers 7 bases. The junction had 7 bases not matched to a gene; V was cut back by 6 bases and J by 2 bases. Germline CDR1 MNHEY, CDR2 SMNVEV (reference sequence). CDR3 length equals 14 residues. The CDR3 protein is CASSMWGGAYEQYF. The CDR3, as DNA: TGTGCCAGCAGCATGTGGGGGGGAGCCTACGAGCAGTACTTC.

The chain has TRBV7-9 and TRBJ2-7, with 7 positions matching TRBD2. V dropped 5 bases and J dropped 6; count of bases not matched to a gene: 10. Germline loops: CDR1 SEHNR, CDR2 FQNEAQ (reference sequence). This CDR3 region has 14 residues. CDR3: CASSDYEAGVEQYF. The CDR3 DNA sequence: TGTGCCAGCAGCGACTATGAGGCGGGGGTCGAGCAGTACTTC.

The chain couples TRBV30 to TRBJ2-7; 8 positions agree with TRBD1. The germline V gene has CDR1 GTSNPN and CDR2 SVGIG (reference sequence). Germline trimming cut 0 bases from V and 0 bases from J; bases unmatched to any gene: 7. This CDR3 has 16 amino acids. In DNA form, the CDR3 reads TGTGCCTGGAGTGTACCAAGGACAGGGAGCTCCTACGAGCAGTACTTC. It codes for CAWSVPRTGSSYEQYF.

This sequence joins TRBV9 and TRBJ2-1; TRBD1 matches 9 bases. Trimming took 3 bases from V and 8 from J; bases not matched to a gene: 3. This CDR3 is built from 13 residues. Germline V gives CDR1 SGDLS, CDR2 YYNGEE. The CDR3 reads CASSDGQGYEQFF. The CDR3, as DNA: TGTGCCAGCAGCGATGGACAGGGGTATGAGCAGTTCTTC.

This chain connects TRBV28 to TRBJ1-1; the D gene is possibly TRBD1 (6 bases). Looked up from germline, CDR1 is MDHEN and CDR2 is SYDVKM. Trimming cost V 11 bases and J 0 bases, with 13 bases left between them. This CDR3 comprises 13 residues. The chain's CDR3 is CAAGQSLNTEAFF. DNA of the CDR3: TGTGCCGCAGGACAGAGCCTGAACACTGAAGCTTTCTTT.

The CDR3 bases are TGTGCCAGCAGAGGGTCCGTTTTGGAGCAGTTCTTC. Its translation is CASRGSVLEQFF. The J gene is TRBJ2-1, the V gene TRBV2; D call uncertain. The germline V gene has CDR1 SNHLY and CDR2 FYNNEI. The V and J ends lost 6 bases and 10 bases respectively, with 13 bases between them. The CDR3 sequence is 12 residues long.

The chain uses TRBV6-4 and TRBJ1-2; no clear D. CDR3 size: 13 residues. Germline V lookup: CDR1 MRHNA, CDR2 SNTAGT. With 0 bases removed from V and 8 bases from J, the gap between germline ends came to 10 bases. Written as DNA, the CDR3 is TGTGCCAGCAGTGACTCGAGTACTGGAGGCTACACCTTC. As protein: CASSDSSTGGYTF.

The genes are TRBV20-1 and TRBJ2-5, with TRBD1 identical over 10 bases. The germline V gene encodes CDR1 DFQATT and CDR2 SNEGSKA (reference sequence). This CDR3 contains 15 residues. The ends lost 3 bases at V and 5 bases at J; junction bases unmatched: 9. CDR3 loop: CSARMGQGLVETQYF. The DNA for the CDR3 is TGCAGTGCTAGGATGGGACAGGGGTTGGTGGAGACCCAGTACTTC.

V and J are TRBV5-6 and TRBJ1-6; D not resolved. CDR3 length: 13 amino acids. V was cut by 5 bases and J by 9 bases, with 12 bases left in between. CDR1 and CDR2 from the germline V gene are SGHDT and YYEEEE. CDR3 coding DNA: TGTGCCAGCAGTCCCACTTCGGGTTCACCCCTCCACTTT. Translated: CASSPTSGSPLHF.

This rearrangement joins TRBV28 to TRBJ2-1, with D perhaps TRBD1 (6 bases). Germline lookup yields CDR1 MDHEN and CDR2 SYDVKM. The CDR3 is made up of 15 amino acids. Trimming left V 6 bases short and J 4 bases short, with 16 bases between. The DNA of the CDR3 is TGTGCCAGCAGAGAACCCGGACAGAAATACAATGAGCAGTTCTTC. This codes for CASREPGQKYNEQFF.

The J gene is TRBJ1-1, the V gene TRBV11-2; D possibly corresponds to TRBD1 (5 bases). Trimming shortened V by 5 bases and J by 3 bases, and 10 bases separated the two germline ends. Germline V gene lookup returns CDR1 SGHAT and CDR2 FQNNGV. The CDR3 sequence is 13 residues long. Here the CDR3 reads CASSRIRDTEAFF. For the CDR3, the DNA is TGTGCCAGCAGCCGGATCAGGGACACTGAAGCTTTCTTT.

The V call is TRBV29-1, the J call TRBJ2-1; no clear D gene. Trimming pared 5 bases from V and 9 bases from J, leaving 8 bases between. CDR1 is SQVTM and CDR2 is ANQGSEA in the germline V gene. The CDR3 contains 10 residues. In DNA form, the CDR3 reads TGCAGCGTTCCGCTCCGTGAGCAGTTCTTC. As protein: CSVPLREQFF.

CDR3 bases: TGTGCCAGCAGCGACGGACAGTCGGAGGGCTACACCTTC. This gives the protein CASSDGQSEGYTF. This chain links TRBV6-4 with TRBJ1-2; maybe TRBD1 (6 bases). The CDR3 runs to 13 residues. Germline V CDR1 and CDR2: MRHNA, SNTAGT. Trimming took 6 bases from V and 8 from J, leaving 16 bases between them.

The chain combines TRBV4-1 with TRBJ2-7, with D maybe TRBD1 (6 bases). The germline V gene has CDR1 MGHRA and CDR2 YSYEKL. This CDR3 region has 16 residues. Between the trimmed V and J ends, which lost 0 bases and 3 bases, there was a span of 15 bases. The CDR3: CASSQEFGRTDYEQYF. The CDR3 DNA reads TGCGCCAGCAGCCAAGAGTTTGGCAGGACAGACTACGAGCAGTACTTC.